These 30 T cell receptor beta chains were all obtained from the same sample, sequenced in a study of cytomegalovirus exposure and HLA in healthy donors. In the PCR, 60 Vbeta and 13 Jbeta primers were used. The protocol was immunoSEQ multiplex PCR, while the TCRdb copy is restricted to in-frame clones and leaves out a portion. The data show some 190,000 clones, 80% to 85% seen once. Sequences were obtained from PBMCs. The receptor source for this set is a boy aged 2 to 10 in good health and CMV-seronegative.

The chain uses TRBV7-2 and TRBJ1-5; D possibly corresponds to TRBD1 (5 bases). This CDR3 contains 15 residues. The V end lost 2 bases, the J end lost 5 bases, and 13 bases lay between the germline ends. The germline gives CDR1 SGHTA, CDR2 FQGNSA. The DNA of the CDR3 is TGTGCCAGCAGCTTAAGGCGGGGGGGGGATCAGCCCCAGCATTTT. This translates into CASSLRRGGDQPQHF.

This chain connects TRBV30 to TRBJ1-6, with 8 bases fitting TRBD1. Per the germline V gene, CDR1 is GTSNPN and CDR2 is SVGIG (reference sequence). V lost 1 base and J lost 7; bases outside the gene matches: 3. This CDR3 region has 14 residues. The CDR3 region is CAWSGTGRNSPLHF. In DNA, the CDR3 is TGTGCCTGGAGTGGGACAGGGCGGAATTCACCCCTCCACTTT.

This clone was seen a few times. The rearrangement uses TRBV6-4 and TRBJ1-1; D is perhaps TRBD1 (5 bases). Trimming shortened V by 5 bases and J by 0 bases, and 7 bases separated the two germline ends. CDR3 length: 13 residues. From germline, CDR1 is MRHNA and CDR2 SNTAGT. The DNA of the CDR3 is TGTGCCAGCAGTCAGACAGTGAACACTGAAGCTTTCTTT. Encoded protein: CASSQTVNTEAFF.

CDR3 region: CASSQDRRGITDTQYF. In DNA form, the CDR3 reads TGCGCCAGCAGCCAAGATCGAAGGGGTATCACAGATACGCAGTATTTT. The chain employs TRBV4-3 and TRBJ2-3; weak D call: TRBD1 (5 bases). This CDR3 contains 16 residues. Trimming left V 0 bases short and J 2 bases short, with 12 bases between. Germline V gene sequence: CDR1 LGHNA, CDR2 YSLEER.

This clone came up a few times. The rearrangement uses TRBV5-6 and TRBJ1-5, with D maybe TRBD1 (6 bases). The V end lost 4 bases, the J end lost 5 bases, and 19 bases lay between the germline ends. Germline V CDR1 and CDR2: SGHDT, YYEEEE. CDR3 size: 16 residues. CDR3 region: CASSVGTTRLHQPQHF. CDR3 DNA sequence: TGTGCCAGCAGCGTTGGGACAACCCGTCTGCATCAGCCCCAGCATTTT.

The chain couples TRBV7-5 to TRBJ2-1; TRBD2, the D gene given by the table, was not confirmed from the DNA. TRBV7-5 is described as a pseudogene. This CDR3 contains 17 residues. The CDR3 loop reads CARSPTSGLADLNEQFF. CDR3 coding DNA: TGTGCCAGAAGCCCAACCAGCGGACTAGCGGACCTCAATGAGCAGTTCTTC.

This rearrangement joins TRBV19 to TRBJ2-4; TRBD2 agrees at 16 bases. V trimming: 7 bases; J trimming: 7 bases; junction bases outside the gene matches: 4. This CDR3 spans 15 amino acids. Germline-derived CDR1 and CDR2 are LNHDA and SQIVND (reference sequence). The CDR3 region is CASTGTSGRGNIQYF. In DNA, the CDR3 is TGTGCCAGTACCGGGACTAGCGGGAGGGGGAACATTCAGTACTTC.

This clone was observed a single time. CDR3 coding DNA: TGTGCCAGCAGCTCCAGACAGGGCGGTCGTGCTGAAGCTTTCTTT. Its protein is CASSSRQGGRAEAFF. The chain employs TRBV28 and TRBJ1-1; 7 bases match TRBD1. Germline CDR1 reads MDHEN; CDR2 reads SYDVKM. V was pared by 6 bases and J by 6 bases, with 13 bases of the junction left unmatched. The CDR3 spans 15 residues.

With respect to this clone: Other nucleotide sequences in the sample specify the same CDR3. Here the CDR3 DNA reads TGTGCCAGCAGTCTAGCGGGGGGGCCCAATGAGCAGTTCTTC. This encodes CASSLAGGPNEQFF. This chain links TRBV6-6 with TRBJ2-1; 12 bases agree with TRBD2. Germline V lookup: CDR1 MNHNY, CDR2 SVGAGI (reference sequence). This CDR3 contains 14 residues. Losses at the gene ends were 5 bases for V and 6 bases for J; bases not matched to a gene: 2.

About this clone: Distinct nucleotide sequences in the sample also encode this CDR3. The chain joins TRBV7-6 to TRBJ1-4; D perhaps matches TRBD1 (6 bases). CDR3 length: 15 amino acids. The germline gives CDR1 SGHVS, CDR2 FNYEAQ. V dropped 5 bases and J dropped 7 bases, with 17 bases sitting between them. The CDR3 DNA reads as TGTGCCAGCAGCGTTACGGGGGGCGCGGGTGAAAAACTGTTTTTT. Translation: CASSVTGGAGEKLFF.

V usage is TRBV5-5 and J usage is TRBJ1-4, with D tentatively TRBD1 (6 bases). Germline-derived CDR1 and CDR2 are SGHKS and YYEKEE (reference sequence). The V end lost 4 bases, the J end lost 3 bases, and 16 bases lay between the germline ends. This CDR3 contains 16 residues. The CDR3 DNA reads as TGTGCCAGCAGCCAGAACTCGGGGGGCCCTAATGAAAAACTGTTTTTT. Translation: CASSQNSGGPNEKLFF.

This chain joins TRBV7-6 and TRBJ2-1, with 9 bases matching TRBD2. The germline V gene has CDR1 SGHVS and CDR2 FNYEAQ. The CDR3 has 17 residues. V shed 6 bases and J 6 bases; nucleotides not matched to a gene: 15. CDR3 in amino acids: CASSRGGGREYVNEQFF. The CDR3 nucleotides read TGTGCCAGCAGTCGCGGGGGGGGGCGGGAGTATGTCAATGAGCAGTTCTTC.

This clone was observed a handful of times. V gene TRBV5-1 combines with J gene TRBJ1-2; D remains unclear. Germline values: CDR1 SGHRS, CDR2 YFSETQ. CDR3 length: 14 amino acids. Trimming removed 1 base at V and 5 bases at J, with 12 bases between. The CDR3 coding sequence is TGCGCCAGCAGCTTGTCCGGCGAGGGATATGGCTACACCTTC. Residues: CASSLSGEGYGYTF.

The chain employs TRBV7-6 and TRBJ2-1, with D perhaps matching TRBD2 (6 bases). CDR3 length: 14 amino acids. The germline V gene encodes CDR1 SGHVS and CDR2 FNYEAQ. Between the trimmed V and J ends, which lost 4 bases and 5 bases, there was a span of 12 bases. The CDR3 here is CASSSRRANNEQFF. CDR3 DNA sequence: TGTGCCAGCAGCTCTAGGAGGGCCAACAATGAGCAGTTCTTC.

CDR3 nucleotides: TGCGCCAGCAGCCAAGAGGCAGGGCCTGGAAACACCATATATTTT. This codes for CASSQEAGPGNTIYF. The rearrangement links TRBV4-3 to TRBJ1-3; D might be TRBD1 (5 bases). This CDR3 comprises 15 residues. Trimming pared 0 bases from V and 2 bases from J, leaving 8 bases between. Germline CDR1 and CDR2: LGHNA and YSLEER.

The CDR3 nucleotides read TGCGCCAGCAGGGAAGCGAATTATGGCTACACCTTC. This codes for CASREANYGYTF. This chain uses TRBV5-1 with TRBJ1-2; D is uncertain. Between the trimmed V and J ends, which lost 5 bases and 5 bases, there was a span of 10 bases. The germline V gene has CDR1 SGHRS and CDR2 YFSETQ. The CDR3 extends over 12 amino acids.

V usage is TRBV7-9 and J usage is TRBJ2-2, with a possible D match to TRBD2 (6 bases). Germline V gene data show CDR1 as SEHNR and CDR2 as FQNEAQ (reference sequence). Trimming stripped 3 bases from V and 7 bases from J, with 12 bases between. The CDR3 is 14 amino acids. The CDR3 DNA reads TGTGCCAGCAGCTTTTCTAGCGAGGACGGGGAGCTGTTTTTT. It is translated as CASSFSSEDGELFF.

CDR3 protein: CASSRLADYNEQFF. CDR3 in DNA: TGTGCCAGCAGCAGACTAGCGGACTACAATGAGCAGTTCTTC. The chain recombines TRBV6-5 with TRBJ2-1; 9 bases are shared with TRBD2. V was clipped by 6 bases and J by 3 bases; unmatched bases: 3. CDR1 is MNHEY, CDR2 SVGAGI, per germline. This CDR3 comprises 14 residues.

The chain carries TRBV9 and TRBJ2-1; 7 bases are shared with TRBD2. The CDR3 is 15 residues long. Trimming took 0 bases from V and 4 from J; bases not matched to a gene: 4. Germline V gives CDR1 SGDLS, CDR2 YYNGEE. The CDR3 loop reads CASSVGRGYYNEQFF. CDR3 nucleotide sequence: TGTGCCAGCAGCGTAGGGCGGGGGTATTACAATGAGCAGTTCTTC.

The chain uses TRBV2 and TRBJ2-1; D ambiguous. V was shortened by 3 bases and J by 8 bases, with 17 bases between the two germline ends. Germline values: CDR1 SNHLY, CDR2 FYNNEI. The CDR3 sequence is 15 residues long. The CDR3 DNA is TGTGCCAGCAGTGATCTCGTGGCGAGCGTCCATGAGCAGTTCTTC. Its protein is CASSDLVASVHEQFF. Full variable domain (rest looked up from reference TRBV2 and TRBJ2-1): EPEVTQTPSHQVTQMGQEVILRCVPISNHLYFYWYRQILGQKVEFLVSFYNNEISEKSEIFDDQFSVERPDGSNFTLKIRSTKLEDSAMYFCASSDLVASVHEQFFGPGTRLTVL.

The rearrangement links TRBV9 to TRBJ2-1; D is possibly TRBD2 (5 bases). There are 14 residues in the CDR3. Trimming took off 2 bases at V and 3 bases at J, with 9 bases between the two ends. The germline V gene has CDR1 SGDLS and CDR2 YYNGEE. CDR3 sequence (DNA): TGTGCCAGCAGCGTTCTTAGCGACTACAATGAGCAGTTCTTC. Translating gives CASSVLSDYNEQFF.

This rearrangement joins TRBV7-9 to TRBJ2-7; possibly TRBD2 for D (6 bases). Germline CDR1 SEHNR, CDR2 FQNEAQ (reference sequence). The CDR3 contains 15 residues. V was shortened by 8 bases and J by 1 base, with 18 bases between the two germline ends. The CDR3 DNA sequence: TGTGCCAGCGGGGGGAGCGGACTGAGTTCCTACGAGCAGTACTTC. Its protein is CASGGSGLSSYEQYF.

V usage is TRBV2 and J usage is TRBJ1-5; 7 nucleotides line up with TRBD1. Germline-derived CDR1 and CDR2 are SNHLY and FYNNEI. Trimming cost V 6 bases and J 4 bases; bases outside gene matches: 6. The CDR3 length is 14 residues. The CDR3 nucleotides read TGTGCCAGCAGGTCGGGACAGTCAAATCAGCCCCAGCATTTT. This encodes CASRSGQSNQPQHF.

The rearrangement links TRBV29-1 to TRBJ2-1, with D perhaps matching TRBD1 (5 bases). The CDR3 extends over 15 amino acids. Germline CDR1 SQVTM, CDR2 ANQGSEA. Trimming pared 0 bases from V and 2 bases from J, leaving 11 bases between. Here the CDR3 DNA reads TGCAGCGTTGAAGAACGACAGTACGCCTACAATGAGCAGTTCTTC. It encodes CSVEERQYAYNEQFF.

This clone came up once. The chain employs TRBV19 and TRBJ1-6; 9 bases are a match to TRBD1. The CDR3 runs to 16 residues. Germline V gives CDR1 LNHDA, CDR2 SQIVND (reference sequence). V trimming: 7 bases; J trimming: 0 bases; junction bases outside the gene matches: 4. The DNA of the CDR3 is TGTGCCAGTACCAAGGGACAGGGCTCCTATAATTCACCCCTCCACTTT. The encoded protein is CASTKGQGSYNSPLHF.

This clone was counted a single time. The chain is built from TRBV18 and TRBJ2-7; the match to TRBD1 covers 10 bases. Trimming cost V 2 bases and J 2 bases; bases outside gene matches: 3. The germline V gene has CDR1 KGHSH and CDR2 LQKENI. This CDR3 spans 15 amino acids. DNA of the CDR3: TGTGCCAGCTCACCAGGGGACAGGGGAACCTACGAGCAGTACTTC. Translating it yields CASSPGDRGTYEQYF.

The rearrangement links TRBV28 to TRBJ2-1, with D perhaps matching TRBD1 (6 bases). V lost 3 bases and J lost 0, with 12 bases in between. Germline CDR1 reads MDHEN; CDR2 reads SYDVKM. The length of the CDR3 is 16 residues. The CDR3 sequence is CASSFSRGSSYNEQFF. The CDR3, as DNA: TGTGCCAGCAGTTTCAGCAGGGGTAGCTCCTACAATGAGCAGTTCTTC. Complete variable domain (other parts from reference TRBV28 and TRBJ2-1): DVKVTQSSRYLVKRTGEKVFLECVQDMDHENMFWYRQDPGLGLRLIYFSYDVKMKEKGDIPEGYSVSREKKERFSLILESASTNQTSMYLCASSFSRGSSYNEQFFGPGTRLTVL.

Regarding this clone: One end of the junction does not line up with germline, which may come from a read error. This chain connects TRBV6-5 to TRBJ1-1, with a possible D match to TRBD1 (6 bases). Looked up from germline, CDR1 is MNHEY and CDR2 is SVGAGI. CDR3 length: 13 residues. DNA for the CDR3: TGTGCCAGCAGTTACTCGGGGGACACTGAAGCTTCCTTT. This translates into CASSYSGDTEASF.

The chain has TRBV27 and TRBJ1-1; D not certain. The CDR3 is 14 residues long. The V end lost 3 bases, the J end lost 4 bases, and 12 bases lay between the germline ends. Germline lookup yields CDR1 MNHEY and CDR2 SMNVEV (reference sequence). The CDR3 bases are TGTGCCAGCAGTTTGCCGGGTCGGGTCACTGAAGCTTTCTTT. It encodes CASSLPGRVTEAFF.

The chain couples TRBV7-6 to TRBJ2-5; D is perhaps TRBD2 (6 bases). The CDR3 runs to 13 residues. V gave up 1 base and J gave up 5 bases, with 8 bases separating them. The germline V gene encodes CDR1 SGHVS and CDR2 FNYEAQ. CDR3 nucleotide sequence: TGTGCCAGCAGCTTAGTACGGGGGGAGACCCAGTACTTC. It codes for CASSLVRGETQYF.